The 30 T cell receptor beta chains below come from one sample, sequenced in a study of PD-L1 blockade in urothelial cancer. Method: immunoSEQ multiplex PCR; TCRdb's copy keeps in-frame clones and lacks some. The table has under 40,000 clones, 80% to 90% seen once; the top ten hold 3% to 4%. The specimen was PBMCs, collected around atezolizumab (anti-PD-L1) treatment. The receptor source for this set is a man aged 50 to 60 with urothelial cancer.

This clone was found once. CDR3 in amino acids: CASGQLEQYF. The CDR3 coding sequence is TGTGCCAGCGGTCAACTAGAGCAGTACTTC. The chain joins TRBV7-8 to TRBJ2-7; D gene unclear. The CDR3 sequence is 10 residues long. V lost 8 bases to trimming and J lost 7 bases, with 9 bases between them. Germline CDR1 is SGHVS and CDR2 is FQNEAQ.

The V gene is TRBV7-6, the J gene TRBJ2-7; TRBD2 aligns across 11 bases. CDR3 length equals 15 residues. V gave up 2 bases and J gave up 3 bases; unmatched junction bases: 3. Germline V gene sequence: CDR1 SGHVS, CDR2 FNYEAQ. The CDR3 nucleotides read TGTGCCAGCAGCTTACTAGCGGGAGGTATCTACGAGCAGTACTTC. Translating gives CASSLLAGGIYEQYF.

The chain has TRBV7-2 and TRBJ1-5; possibly TRBD1 for D (6 bases). In germline, CDR1 is SGHTA, CDR2 FQGNSA. This CDR3 region has 15 residues. The V and J ends lost 2 bases and 1 base respectively, with 9 bases between them. The CDR3 sequence is CASSLTGKSNQPQHF. In DNA form, the CDR3 reads TGTGCCAGCAGCTTAACAGGGAAAAGCAATCAGCCCCAGCATTTT.

J is TRBJ1-5 and V is TRBV27; D is unresolved. CDR1 is MNHEY and CDR2 is SMNVEV in the germline V gene (reference sequence). Trimming removed 6 bases from V and 5 bases from J, with 17 bases in between. The CDR3 is made up of 15 amino acids. The CDR3 DNA reads TGTGCCAGCAGACGGAATTCCGGACTCCATCAGCCCCAGCATTTT. It yields the protein CASRRNSGLHQPQHF.

The chain couples TRBV4-3 to TRBJ2-4; TRBD1 matches 7 bases. J lost 1 base, V lost 4 bases, and 19 bases had no gene match. Germline assignment: CDR1 LGHNA and CDR2 YSLEER. There are 20 residues in the CDR3. DNA for the CDR3: TGCGCCAGCAGCCCCGAGGACAGCGTTATAGGGGGCCTGGCCAAAAACATTCAGTACTTC. It translates to CASSPEDSVIGGLAKNIQYF.

The chain is built from TRBV7-2 and TRBJ2-5; weak D call: TRBD2 (6 bases). The germline V gene encodes CDR1 SGHTA and CDR2 FQGNSA. The CDR3 covers 15 residues. Trimming shortened V by 7 bases and J by 3 bases, and 18 bases separated the two germline ends. The CDR3 protein is CASTPVGGRKETQYF. The DNA for the CDR3 is TGTGCCAGCACCCCGGTCGGGGGTCGCAAAGAGACCCAGTACTTC.

The sample holds a few counts of this clone. The chain combines TRBV28 with TRBJ2-7, with TRBD2 matching 10 bases. In germline, CDR1 is MDHEN, CDR2 SYDVKM. With V trimmed by 4 bases and J by 0 bases, 3 bases remained unmatched. CDR3 length: 15 residues. CDR3 coding DNA: TGTGCCAGCAGTTCTAGCGGGAGCCCCTCCTACGAGCAGTACTTC. It codes for CASSSSGSPSYEQYF.

The chain joins TRBV7-8 to TRBJ2-1; 8 nucleotides line up with TRBD2. V trimming: 5 bases; J trimming: 9 bases; junction bases outside the gene matches: 12. Germline V gene lookup returns CDR1 SGHVS and CDR2 FQNEAQ. The CDR3 length is 15 residues. CDR3 coding DNA: TGTGCCAGCAGCCCGAGCGGGGGAGTGGTTGGTGAGCAGTTCTTC. This codes for CASSPSGGVVGEQFF.

The chain has TRBV6-5 and TRBJ2-7, with 10 bases matching TRBD1. V trimming: 0 bases; J trimming: 4 bases; junction bases outside the gene matches: 3. CDR3 length equals 15 residues. Germline CDR1 reads MNHEY; CDR2 reads SVGAGI. This chain's CDR3 is CASSYSWDRGYEQYF. CDR3 nucleotide sequence: TGTGCCAGCAGTTACTCATGGGACAGGGGTTACGAGCAGTACTTC.

The J gene is TRBJ2-3, the V gene TRBV4-3; TRBD1 might be the D (6 bases). With 0 bases removed from V and 0 bases from J, the gap between germline ends came to 16 bases. The CDR3 runs to 18 residues. Germline V gene sequence: CDR1 LGHNA, CDR2 YSLEER. CDR3 sequence (DNA): TGCGCCAGCAGCCAAGAAAAGTGGAGACAGGTTAGCACAGATACGCAGTATTTT. Translation: CASSQEKWRQVSTDTQYF.

The chain uses TRBV30 and TRBJ2-7; a weak D match, TRBD1 (5 bases). This CDR3 comprises 15 residues. With 0 bases removed from V and 3 bases from J, the gap between germline ends came to 15 bases. The germline gives CDR1 GTSNPN, CDR2 SVGIG (reference sequence). CDR3 nucleotide sequence: TGTGCCTGGAGTGTAGGGGCGCATCCTCTCTACGAGCAGTACTTC. This translates into CAWSVGAHPLYEQYF.

The chain links TRBV29-1 to TRBJ2-5; TRBD1 might be the D (6 bases). CDR1 and CDR2 (germline): SQVTM, ANQGSEA. V lost 6 bases and J 2 bases, leaving 19 bases between the germline ends. CDR3 size: 15 residues. CDR3 nucleotide sequence: TGCAGCGTCCGCCCCCACAGGGAAACTCAAGAGACCCAGTACTTC. Encoded protein: CSVRPHRETQETQYF.

The V call is TRBV5-4, the J call TRBJ2-5; TRBD1 is a possible D gene (5 bases). CDR1 is SGHNT, CDR2 YYREEE, per germline (reference sequence). The CDR3 is made up of 14 amino acids. V gave up 2 bases and J gave up 2 bases, with 10 bases separating them. The chain's CDR3 is CASSFDRSQETQYF. In nucleotides, the CDR3 is TGTGCCAGCAGCTTCGACAGATCACAAGAGACCCAGTACTTC.

This chain connects TRBV29-1 to TRBJ2-7, with D possibly TRBD2 on 5 matching bases. This CDR3 has 13 residues. Deletions cut 7 bases from V and 2 bases from J, with 15 bases between. From germline, CDR1 is SQVTM and CDR2 ANQGSEA. The CDR3 reads CSAIRGTTYEQYF. The CDR3 nucleotides are TGCAGCGCCATCCGGGGAACGACCTACGAGCAGTACTTC.

Notes on this clone: This sample also contains other DNA sequences that code for the same CDR3. The gene calls are TRBV29-1 and TRBJ2-5; D may be TRBD2 (6 bases). The CDR3 is made up of 13 amino acids. V was shortened by 1 base and J by 2 bases, with 8 bases between the two germline ends. Germline V gene data show CDR1 as SQVTM and CDR2 as ANQGSEA. This chain's CDR3 is CSVEGLAQETQYF. In nucleotides, the CDR3 is TGCAGCGTTGAAGGTCTAGCGCAAGAGACCCAGTACTTC.

The chain has TRBV11-2 and TRBJ1-1, with D tentatively TRBD1 (5 bases). CDR1 is SGHAT and CDR2 is FQNNGV in the germline V gene. The V gene lost 3 bases and the J gene lost 1 base, with 9 bases spanning the gap. This CDR3 comprises 14 residues. The CDR3 loop is CASSFGHRNTEAFF. CDR3 nucleotides: TGTGCCAGCAGCTTCGGACACCGGAACACTGAAGCTTTCTTT.

In this sample, this clone turned up once. The rearrangement links TRBV18 to TRBJ1-2; possibly TRBD1 for D (5 bases). Trimming removed 6 bases from V and 8 bases from J, with 10 bases in between. CDR1 KGHSH and CDR2 LQKENI come from the germline V gene. This CDR3 has 11 amino acids. CDR3 region: CASSDSRGYTF. Written as DNA, the CDR3 is TGTGCCAGCTCCGACAGTCGGGGCTACACCTTC.

V is TRBV6-1 and J is TRBJ1-1; D is undetermined. This CDR3 spans 13 amino acids. Trimming left V 3 bases short and J 1 base short, with 6 bases between. Germline CDR1 is MNHNS and CDR2 is SASEGT. The CDR3 is CASSDRRNTEAFF. The CDR3, as DNA: TGTGCCAGCAGTGACAGAAGGAACACTGAAGCTTTCTTT.

The chain combines TRBV5-6 with TRBJ2-7; 7 positions agree with TRBD1. Germline CDR1 and CDR2: SGHDT and YYEEEE. V shed 3 bases and J 3 bases; nucleotides not matched to a gene: 6. The CDR3 extends over 14 amino acids. The CDR3: CASSSKRQGYEQYF. Written as DNA, the CDR3 is TGTGCCAGCAGCTCAAAAAGACAGGGCTACGAGCAGTACTTC.

The chain joins TRBV6-5 to TRBJ1-5; 10 bases are shared with TRBD1. Germline CDR1 reads MNHEY; CDR2 reads SVGAGI. Germline trimming cut 6 bases from V and 6 bases from J; bases unmatched to any gene: 8. There are 15 residues in the CDR3. CDR3 residues: CASRSGTGVGQPQHF. CDR3 coding DNA: TGTGCCAGCAGGTCCGGGACAGGGGTGGGTCAGCCCCAGCATTTT.

The V call is TRBV21-1, the J call TRBJ2-7; TRBD2, the table's D call, was not compared with the DNA. TRBV21-1 is reported as a pseudogene. CDR3 length: 17 amino acids. The CDR3, as DNA: TGTGCCAGCAGCAAAGCATTAGGGCAGGGACTTACCTACGAGCAGTACTTC. It is translated as CASSKALGQGLTYEQYF.

The CDR3 DNA reads TGTGCCAGCAGCTCCCCCGGCACCATATATTTT. Translating it yields CASSSPGTIYF. The chain uses TRBV6-6 and TRBJ1-3; D is unclear. CDR3 length equals 11 residues. Germline V gives CDR1 MNHNY, CDR2 SVGAGI (reference sequence). V lost 6 bases, J lost 9 bases, and 9 bases lay in between.

This clone was observed once. Here the CDR3 reads CASSPIPSGGGNEQFF. The CDR3, as DNA: TGTGCCAGCAGCCCCATTCCTAGCGGGGGCGGGAATGAGCAGTTCTTC. This chain links TRBV9 with TRBJ2-1, with 10 nucleotides matching TRBD2. With 4 bases clipped from V and 7 bases from J, the junction kept 11 bases outside the gene matches. The germline V gene has CDR1 SGDLS and CDR2 YYNGEE. The length of the CDR3 is 16 residues. The variable domain in full, with the rest retrieved from reference TRBV9 and TRBJ2-1, is DSGVTQTPKHLITATGQRVTLRCSPRSGDLSVYWYQQSLDQGLQFLIQYYNGEERAKGNILERFSAQQFPDLHSELNLSSLELGDSALYFCASSPIPSGGGNEQFFGPGTRLTVL.

The V and J genes are TRBV28 and TRBJ1-5, with D uncertain. Germline loops: CDR1 MDHEN, CDR2 SYDVKM. The CDR3 has 14 amino acids. Trimming took 7 bases from V and 8 from J, leaving 18 bases between them. CDR3: CASTSPPGLKPQHF. CDR3 coding DNA: TGTGCCAGCACCTCGCCCCCCGGGTTGAAGCCCCAGCATTTT. Supplemented by reference TRBV28 and TRBJ1-5, the full variable domain reads DVKVTQSSRYLVKRTGEKVFLECVQDMDHENMFWYRQDPGLGLRLIYFSYDVKMKEKGDIPEGYSVSREKKERFSLILESASTNQTSMYLCASTSPPGLKPQHFGDGTRLSIL.

The V gene is TRBV18, the J gene TRBJ1-3; no clear D gene. V was clipped by 2 bases and J by 0 bases, with 11 bases between them. Germline assignment: CDR1 KGHSH and CDR2 LQKENI. The CDR3 has 16 amino acids. The CDR3 loop is CASSPRRANSGNTIYF. CDR3 DNA sequence: TGTGCCAGCTCACCAAGGAGGGCGAACTCTGGAAACACCATATATTTT. Drawing the rest from reference TRBV18 and TRBJ1-3, the complete variable domain is NAGVMQNPRHLVRRRGQEARLRCSPMKGHSHVYWYRQLPEEGLKFMVYLQKENIIDESGMPKERFSAEFPKEGPSILRIQQVVRGDSAAYFCASSPRRANSGNTIYFGEGSWLTVV.

This clone is a singleton in its sample. J is TRBJ2-2 and V is TRBV18; 8 bases map to TRBD1. The J segment lost 0 bases and the V segment lost 2 bases, leaving 5 bases of the junction unmatched. The CDR3 loop spans 17 amino acids. CDR1 and CDR2 from the germline V gene are KGHSH and LQKENI. CDR3 sequence (DNA): TGTGCCAGCTCACCAACCAGGACAGGGTCGAACACCGGGGAGCTGTTTTTT. The encoded protein is CASSPTRTGSNTGELFF.

The chain employs TRBV5-4 and TRBJ1-2; 10 nucleotides align to TRBD1. Germline CDR1 and CDR2: SGHNT and YYREEE (reference sequence). V lost 4 bases to trimming and J lost 4 bases; unmatched junction nucleotides: 4. The CDR3 length is 14 residues. The chain's CDR3 is CASSPTGGGYGYTF. The CDR3 region has the DNA TGTGCCAGCAGCCCGACAGGGGGCGGCTATGGCTACACCTTC. Using reference TRBV5-4 and TRBJ1-2 for the parts outside the CDR3, the full variable domain is ETGVTQSPTHLIKTRGQQVTLRCSSQSGHNTVSWYQQALGQGPQFIFQYYREEENGRGNFPPRFSGLQFPNYSSELNVNALELDDSALYLCASSPTGGGYGYTFGSGTRLTVV.

The V gene is TRBV5-1, the J gene TRBJ2-7; 11 nucleotides match TRBD1. The V and J ends lost 0 bases and 4 bases, in that order; junction bases with no gene match: 12. Germline V gene lookup returns CDR1 SGHRS and CDR2 YFSETQ. The length of the CDR3 is 18 residues. CDR3 protein: CASSLDPIRDRGIYEQYF. CDR3 nucleotide sequence: TGCGCCAGCAGCTTGGATCCAATCCGGGACAGGGGGATTTACGAGCAGTACTTC.

The CDR3 protein is CASSVVGNGGQGYTF. For the CDR3, the DNA is TGTGCCAGCAGCGTAGTGGGGAATGGGGGCCAAGGCTACACCTTC. The chain joins TRBV9 to TRBJ1-2; a weak D match, TRBD1 (6 bases). The V end lost 0 bases, the J end lost 8 bases, and 17 bases lay between the germline ends. The germline gives CDR1 SGDLS, CDR2 YYNGEE. The CDR3 loop spans 15 amino acids.

V usage is TRBV5-8 and J usage is TRBJ2-1; the match to TRBD2 covers 8 bases. The germline gives CDR1 SGHTS, CDR2 YDEGEE. The CDR3 has 13 amino acids. V dropped 7 bases and J dropped 9; count of bases not matched to a gene: 9. This chain's CDR3 is CASETGGPSEQFF. CDR3 bases: TGTGCCAGCGAAACGGGAGGGCCAAGTGAGCAGTTCTTC.